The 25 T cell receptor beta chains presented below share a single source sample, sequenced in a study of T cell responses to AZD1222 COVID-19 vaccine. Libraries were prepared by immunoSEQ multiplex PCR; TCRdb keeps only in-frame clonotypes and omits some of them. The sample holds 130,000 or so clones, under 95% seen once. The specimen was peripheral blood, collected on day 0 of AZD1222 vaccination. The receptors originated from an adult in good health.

In DNA, the CDR3 is TGTGCCAGCAGCTCCACAAGCGGGAGTTTAACAGATACGCAGTATTTT. Its protein is CASSSTSGSLTDTQYF. V is TRBV7-9 and J is TRBJ2-3; 8 nucleotides align to TRBD2. This CDR3 region has 16 residues. Trimming took 4 bases from V and 3 from J; bases not matched to a gene: 9. Germline CDR1 SEHNR, CDR2 FQNEAQ (reference sequence).

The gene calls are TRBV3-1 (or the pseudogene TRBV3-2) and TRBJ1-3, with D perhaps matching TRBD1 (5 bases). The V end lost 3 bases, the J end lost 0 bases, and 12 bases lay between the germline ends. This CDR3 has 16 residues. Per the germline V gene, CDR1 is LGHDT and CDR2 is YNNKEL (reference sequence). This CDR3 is CASSQGGTVSGNTIYF. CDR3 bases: TGTGCCAGCAGCCAGGGGGGGACCGTCTCTGGAAACACCATATATTTT.

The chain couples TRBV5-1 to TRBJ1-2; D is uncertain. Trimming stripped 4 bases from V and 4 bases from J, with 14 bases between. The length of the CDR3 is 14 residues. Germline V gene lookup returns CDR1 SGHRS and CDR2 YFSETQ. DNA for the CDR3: TGCGCCAGCAGCCCGGATGGCAGTCTCTATGGCTACACCTTC. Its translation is CASSPDGSLYGYTF.

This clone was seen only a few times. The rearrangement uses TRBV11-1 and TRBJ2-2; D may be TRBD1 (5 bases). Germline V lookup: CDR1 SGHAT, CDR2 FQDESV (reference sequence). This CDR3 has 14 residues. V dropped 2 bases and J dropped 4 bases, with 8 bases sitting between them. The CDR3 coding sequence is TGTGCCAGCAGCTTAAGACAGATCACCGGGGAGCTGTTTTTT. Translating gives CASSLRQITGELFF.

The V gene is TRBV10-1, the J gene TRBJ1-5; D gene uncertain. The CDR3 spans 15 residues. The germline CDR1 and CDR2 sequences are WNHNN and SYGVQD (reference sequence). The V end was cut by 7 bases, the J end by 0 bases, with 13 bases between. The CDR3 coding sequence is TGCGCCAGCATGGGAGGGCCGGATAGCAATCAGCCCCAGCATTTT. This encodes CASMGGPDSNQPQHF.

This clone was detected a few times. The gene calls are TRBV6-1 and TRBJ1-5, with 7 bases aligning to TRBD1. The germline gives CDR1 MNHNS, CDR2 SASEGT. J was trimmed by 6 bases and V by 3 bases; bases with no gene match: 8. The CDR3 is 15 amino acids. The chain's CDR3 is CASSEQTGERQPQHF. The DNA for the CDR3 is TGTGCCAGCAGTGAGCAAACAGGGGAACGTCAGCCCCAGCATTTT.

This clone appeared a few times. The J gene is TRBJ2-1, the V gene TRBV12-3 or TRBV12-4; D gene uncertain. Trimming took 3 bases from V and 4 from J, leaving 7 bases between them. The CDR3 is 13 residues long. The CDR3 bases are TGTGCCAGCAGTTTTGACGGGTACAATGAGCAGTTCTTC. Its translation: CASSFDGYNEQFF.

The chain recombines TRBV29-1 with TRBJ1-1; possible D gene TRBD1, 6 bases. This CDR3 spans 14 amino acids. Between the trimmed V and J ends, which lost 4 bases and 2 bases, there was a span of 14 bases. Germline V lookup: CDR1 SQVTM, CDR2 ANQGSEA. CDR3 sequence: CSVAGGPTNTEAFF. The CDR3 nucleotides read TGCAGCGTTGCTGGGGGGCCGACCAACACTGAAGCTTTCTTT.

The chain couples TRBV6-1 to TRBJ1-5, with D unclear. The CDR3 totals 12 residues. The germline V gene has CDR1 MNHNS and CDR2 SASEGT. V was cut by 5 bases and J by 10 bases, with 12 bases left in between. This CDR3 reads CASSRDVEPQHF. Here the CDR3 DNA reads TGTGCCAGCAGTAGGGATGTAGAACCCCAGCATTTT.

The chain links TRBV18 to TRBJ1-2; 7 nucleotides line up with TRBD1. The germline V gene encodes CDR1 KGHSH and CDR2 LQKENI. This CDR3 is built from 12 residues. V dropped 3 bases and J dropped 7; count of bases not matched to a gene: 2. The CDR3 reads CASSPDRAGYTF. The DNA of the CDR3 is TGTGCCAGCTCACCCGACAGGGCTGGCTACACCTTC.

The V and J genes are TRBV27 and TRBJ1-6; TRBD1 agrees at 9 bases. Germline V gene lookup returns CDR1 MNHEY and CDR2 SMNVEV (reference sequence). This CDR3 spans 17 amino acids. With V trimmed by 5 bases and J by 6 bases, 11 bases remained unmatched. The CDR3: CASSPPPGTGPNSPLHF. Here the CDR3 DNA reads TGTGCCAGCAGTCCTCCACCCGGGACAGGGCCTAATTCACCCCTCCACTTT.

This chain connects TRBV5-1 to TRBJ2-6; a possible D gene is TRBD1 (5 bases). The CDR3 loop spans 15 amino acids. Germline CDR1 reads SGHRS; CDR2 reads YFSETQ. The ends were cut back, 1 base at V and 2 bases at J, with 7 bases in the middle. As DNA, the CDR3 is TGCGCCAGCAGCTTGTCACAGGCTGGGGCCAACGTCCTGACTTTC. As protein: CASSLSQAGANVLTF.

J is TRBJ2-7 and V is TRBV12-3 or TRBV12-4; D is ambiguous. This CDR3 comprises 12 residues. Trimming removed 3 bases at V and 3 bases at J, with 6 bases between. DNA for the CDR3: TGTGCCAGCAGTTTCAACAGCTACGAGCAGTACTTC. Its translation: CASSFNSYEQYF.

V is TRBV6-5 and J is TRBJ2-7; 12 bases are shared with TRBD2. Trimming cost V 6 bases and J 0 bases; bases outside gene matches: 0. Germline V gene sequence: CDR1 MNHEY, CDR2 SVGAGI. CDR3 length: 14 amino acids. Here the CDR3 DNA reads TGTGCCAGCAGGACTAGCGGGAGCTCCTACGAGCAGTACTTC. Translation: CASRTSGSSYEQYF.

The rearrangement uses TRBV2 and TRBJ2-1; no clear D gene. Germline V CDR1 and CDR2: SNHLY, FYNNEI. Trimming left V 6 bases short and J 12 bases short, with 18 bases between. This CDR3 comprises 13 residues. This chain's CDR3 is CASRAIGNEVQFF. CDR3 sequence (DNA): TGTGCCAGCAGGGCTATAGGGAACGAGGTGCAGTTCTTC.

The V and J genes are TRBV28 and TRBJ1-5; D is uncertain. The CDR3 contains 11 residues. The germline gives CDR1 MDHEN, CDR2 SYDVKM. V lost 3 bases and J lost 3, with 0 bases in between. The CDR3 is CASSFNQPQHF. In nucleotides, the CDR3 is TGTGCCAGCAGTTTCAATCAGCCCCAGCATTTT.

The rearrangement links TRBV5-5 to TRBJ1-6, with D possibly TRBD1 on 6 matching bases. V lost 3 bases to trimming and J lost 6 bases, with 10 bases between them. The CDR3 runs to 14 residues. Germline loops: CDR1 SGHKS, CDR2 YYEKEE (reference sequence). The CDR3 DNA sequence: TGTGCCAGCAGCTCCGGGACACCTAATTCACCCCTCCACTTT. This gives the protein CASSSGTPNSPLHF.

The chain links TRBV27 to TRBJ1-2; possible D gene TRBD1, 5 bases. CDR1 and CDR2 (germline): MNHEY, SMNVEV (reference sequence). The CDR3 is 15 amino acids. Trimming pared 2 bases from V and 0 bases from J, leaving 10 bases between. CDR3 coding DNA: TGTGCCAGCAGTTTAGGGGGAGGAGCTAACTATGGCTACACCTTC. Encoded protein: CASSLGGGANYGYTF.

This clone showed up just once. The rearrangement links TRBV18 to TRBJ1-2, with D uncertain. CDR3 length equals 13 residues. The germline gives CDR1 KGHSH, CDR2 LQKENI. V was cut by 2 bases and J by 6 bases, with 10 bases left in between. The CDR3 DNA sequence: TGTGCCAGCTCACCAACGGGCACTCATGGCTACACCTTC. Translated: CASSPTGTHGYTF.

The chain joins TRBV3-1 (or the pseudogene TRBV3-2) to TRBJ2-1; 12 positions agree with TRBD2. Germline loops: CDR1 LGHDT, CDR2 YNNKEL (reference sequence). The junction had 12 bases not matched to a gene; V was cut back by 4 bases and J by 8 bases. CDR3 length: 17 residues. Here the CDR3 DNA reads TGTGCCAGCAGCCCCTGGACTAGCGGGAATAGTGGTGATGAGCAGTTCTTC. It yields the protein CASSPWTSGNSGDEQFF.

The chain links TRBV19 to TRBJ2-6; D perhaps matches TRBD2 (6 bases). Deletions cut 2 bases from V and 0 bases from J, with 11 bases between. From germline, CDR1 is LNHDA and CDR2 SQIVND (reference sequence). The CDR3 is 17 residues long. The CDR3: CASSILGGLSGANVLTF. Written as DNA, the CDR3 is TGTGCCAGTAGTATATTGGGGGGACTCTCTGGGGCCAACGTCCTGACTTTC.

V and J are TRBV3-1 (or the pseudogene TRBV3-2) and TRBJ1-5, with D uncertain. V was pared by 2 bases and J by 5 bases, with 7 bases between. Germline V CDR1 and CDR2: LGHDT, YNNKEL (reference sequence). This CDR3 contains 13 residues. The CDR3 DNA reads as TGTGCCAGCAGCCAATGGATTGATCAGCCCCAGCATTTT. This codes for CASSQWIDQPQHF.

This CDR3 reads CASDSYSGNTIYF. The CDR3 coding sequence is TGTGCCAGCGACAGCTACTCTGGAAACACCATATATTTT. The chain combines TRBV6-5 with TRBJ1-3; D is perhaps TRBD1 (5 bases). CDR1 and CDR2 (germline): MNHEY, SVGAGI. Between the trimmed V and J ends, which lost 8 bases and 0 bases, there was a span of 8 bases. This CDR3 comprises 13 residues.

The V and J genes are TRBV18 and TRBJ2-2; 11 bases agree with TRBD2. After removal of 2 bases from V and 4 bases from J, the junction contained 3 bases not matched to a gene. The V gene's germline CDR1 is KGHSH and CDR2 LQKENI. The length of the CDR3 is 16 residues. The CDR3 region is CASSPTGLAGTGELFF. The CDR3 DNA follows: TGTGCCAGCTCACCAACCGGACTAGCGGGCACCGGGGAGCTGTTTTTT.

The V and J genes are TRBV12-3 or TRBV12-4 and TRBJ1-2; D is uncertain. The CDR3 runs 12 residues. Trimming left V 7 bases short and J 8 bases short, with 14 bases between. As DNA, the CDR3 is TGTGCCAGCACCCCATGGACCTACGGCTACACCTTC. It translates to CASTPWTYGYTF.